This T cell receptor beta chain stems from a study of spatial heterogeneity in lung cancer. Study-level background: Detected sequences consistently included more beta-chain ones than alpha-chain ones. On average, each unique TCR and UMI combination appeared more than ten times in raw reads.

The CDR3 is 14 amino acids. V lost 1 base and J 8 bases, leaving 14 bases between the germline ends. Germline lookup yields CDR1 SGHTA and CDR2 FQGNSA. Time point indicated: sample taken at primary tumor resection. Whole RNA came from tumor, nontumor lung or frozen PBMC and was sequenced without being sorted. The approximately 69 donors had untreated early-stage non-small cell lung cancer. TCRdb reprocessed the 5' RACE reads via MiXCR and lists one record per CDR3 protein. The sample comprises 35,000 to 45,000 distinct CDR3 sequences, roughly 5.6% of which are singletons, and about 25% rests with the top ten. This clonotype has at least ten counts.

This receptor was identified in a female donor with early-stage non-small cell lung cancer. The chain has TRBV7-2 and TRBJ1-2; D call uncertain. The sequencing used PBMCs, collected at surgery. Written as DNA, the CDR3 is TGTGCCAGCAGCTTAGTACCCTCCGGCGGGGGCTACACCTTC. Amino acid sequence: CASSLVPSGGGYTF.